This T cell receptor beta chain is from a study of blood T cell repertoires in COVID-19. Overall study context: The United States, Italy and Spain provided the acute and convalescent COVID-19 samples. T cells, B-cell-depleted T cells, or PBMCs provided the cDNA or gDNA that served as material.

Seattle's cohort entered during active infection and was followed longitudinally. V was trimmed by 6 bases and J by 1 base, leaving 9 bases between them. The germline CDR1 and CDR2 sequences are MDHEN and SYDVKM. The CDR3 runs to 13 residues. In the authors' workflow: The authors estimated nucleated cell counts from reference gene primer amplification. The repertoire was sequenced with immunoSEQ multiplex PCR; TCRdb's copy has only in-frame clones and lacks some. The DNA gave D and trimming, while V, J and clone size come from that table. Of fewer than 250,000 clones in the sample, around four fifths were seen once.

The chain is built from TRBV28 and TRBJ1-1, with a weak D call TRBD1 (5 bases). Sequenced material: peripheral blood. This TCR came from an elderly woman with COVID-19, enrolled during active disease. CDR3 coding DNA: TGTGCCAGCAGACAGACAGCGAACACTGAAGCTTTCTTT. Protein product: CASRQTANTEAFF.